This TCR beta chain appears in the sequencing data of a study of blood T cell repertoires in COVID-19. For the study at large: From the United States, Italy and Spain came samples of acute and convalescent COVID-19. PBMCs, B-cell-depleted T cells, or T cells provided the cDNA or gDNA that made up the material.

CDR1 is SGDLS and CDR2 is YYNGEE in the germline V gene. V lost 3 bases and J 3 bases, leaving 13 bases between the germline ends. This CDR3 contains 14 residues. This clone has more than one count but fewer than ten. Patients in Seattle were enrolled during active infection, then followed longitudinally. In the source study's methods: Reference gene primer amplification gave nucleated cell count estimates. Sequenced by immunoSEQ multiplex PCR; TCRdb stores in-frame clones only, minus some. The V and J calls and clone size were taken over from that table, and D and trimming were inferred from the DNA. The top ten clones hold less than 6% of a sample with 200,000 to 250,000 clones, 82% of them seen once.

The sequence was collected from a woman in her 70s with COVID-19, enrolled during active disease. V is TRBV9 and J is TRBJ2-7; weak D call: TRBD1 (5 bases). The sequencing sample was made of peripheral blood. For the CDR3, the DNA is TGTGCCAGCAGCGGGGGCGGTATCAACTACGAGCAGTACTTC. It encodes CASSGGGINYEQYF.